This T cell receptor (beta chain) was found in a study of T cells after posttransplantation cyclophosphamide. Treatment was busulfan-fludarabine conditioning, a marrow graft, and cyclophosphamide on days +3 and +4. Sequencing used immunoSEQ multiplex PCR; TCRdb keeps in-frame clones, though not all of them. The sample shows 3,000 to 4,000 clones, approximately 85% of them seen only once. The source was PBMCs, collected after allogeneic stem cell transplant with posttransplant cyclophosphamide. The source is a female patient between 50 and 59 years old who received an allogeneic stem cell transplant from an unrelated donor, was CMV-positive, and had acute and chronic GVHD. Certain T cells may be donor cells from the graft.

The CDR3 DNA reads TGCGCCAGCAGCTTGGACGGTCTTAGAAACCAGCCCCAGCATTTT. Translation: CASSLDGLRNQPQHF. V and J are TRBV5-1 and TRBJ1-5; no firm D call. The CDR3 length is 15 residues. The germline CDR1 and CDR2 sequences are SGHRS and YFSETQ. The V gene lost 0 bases and the J gene lost 7 bases, with 14 bases spanning the gap.